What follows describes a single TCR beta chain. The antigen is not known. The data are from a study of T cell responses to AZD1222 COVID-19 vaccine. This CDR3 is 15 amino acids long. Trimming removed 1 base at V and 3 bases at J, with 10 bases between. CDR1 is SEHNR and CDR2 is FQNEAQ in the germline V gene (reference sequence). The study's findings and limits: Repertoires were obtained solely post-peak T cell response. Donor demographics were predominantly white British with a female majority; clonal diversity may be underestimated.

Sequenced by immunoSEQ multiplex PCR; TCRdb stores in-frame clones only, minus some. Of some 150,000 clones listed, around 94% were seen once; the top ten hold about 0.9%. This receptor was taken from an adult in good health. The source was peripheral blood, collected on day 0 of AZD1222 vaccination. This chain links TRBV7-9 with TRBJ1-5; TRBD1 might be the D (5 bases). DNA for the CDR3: TGTGCCAGCAGCTTAGGGGCAGGGATCAATCAGCCCCAGCATTTT. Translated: CASSLGAGINQPQHF.